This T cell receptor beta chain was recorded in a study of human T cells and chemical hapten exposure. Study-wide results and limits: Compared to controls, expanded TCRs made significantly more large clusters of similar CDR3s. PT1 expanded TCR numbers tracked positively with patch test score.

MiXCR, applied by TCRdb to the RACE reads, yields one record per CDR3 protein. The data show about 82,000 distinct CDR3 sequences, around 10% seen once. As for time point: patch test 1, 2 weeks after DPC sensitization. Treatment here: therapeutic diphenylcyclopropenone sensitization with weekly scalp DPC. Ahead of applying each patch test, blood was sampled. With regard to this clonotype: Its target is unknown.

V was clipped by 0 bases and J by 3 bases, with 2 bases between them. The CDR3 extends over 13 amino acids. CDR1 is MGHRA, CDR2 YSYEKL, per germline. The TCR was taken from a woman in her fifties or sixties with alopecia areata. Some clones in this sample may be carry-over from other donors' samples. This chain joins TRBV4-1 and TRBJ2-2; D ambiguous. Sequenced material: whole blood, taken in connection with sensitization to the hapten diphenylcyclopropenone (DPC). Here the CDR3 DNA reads TGCGCCAGCAGCCAAGAATACACCGGGGAGCTGTTTTTT. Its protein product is CASSQEYTGELFF.